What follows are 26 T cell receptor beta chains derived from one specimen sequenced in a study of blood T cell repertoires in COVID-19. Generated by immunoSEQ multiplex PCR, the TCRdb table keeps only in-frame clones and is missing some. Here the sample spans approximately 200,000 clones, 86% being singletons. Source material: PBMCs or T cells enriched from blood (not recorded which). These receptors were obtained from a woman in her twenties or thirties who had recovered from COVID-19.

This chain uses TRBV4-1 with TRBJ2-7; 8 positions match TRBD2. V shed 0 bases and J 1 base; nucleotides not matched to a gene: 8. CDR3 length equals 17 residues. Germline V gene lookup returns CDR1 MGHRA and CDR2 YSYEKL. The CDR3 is CASSQDLSVAGSYEQYF. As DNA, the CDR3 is TGCGCCAGCAGCCAAGATCTTTCGGTAGCGGGATCCTACGAGCAGTACTTC.

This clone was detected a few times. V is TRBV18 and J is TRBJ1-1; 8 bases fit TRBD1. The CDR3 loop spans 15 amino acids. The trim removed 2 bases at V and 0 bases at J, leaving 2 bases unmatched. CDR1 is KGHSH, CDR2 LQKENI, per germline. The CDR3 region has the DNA TGTGCCAGCTCACCAGGGACAGGAATGAACACTGAAGCTTTCTTT. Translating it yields CASSPGTGMNTEAFF. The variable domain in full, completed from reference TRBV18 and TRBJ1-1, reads NAGVMQNPRHLVRRRGQEARLRCSPMKGHSHVYWYRQLPEEGLKFMVYLQKENIIDESGMPKERFSAEFPKEGPSILRIQQVVRGDSAAYFCASSPGTGMNTEAFFGQGTRLTVV.

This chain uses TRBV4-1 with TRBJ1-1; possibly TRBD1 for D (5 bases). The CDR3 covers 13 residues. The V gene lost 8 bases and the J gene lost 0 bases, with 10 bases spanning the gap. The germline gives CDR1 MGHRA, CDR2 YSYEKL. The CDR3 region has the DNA TGCGCCAGCGGGGAGGGGATGAACACTGAAGCTTTCTTT. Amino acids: CASGEGMNTEAFF.

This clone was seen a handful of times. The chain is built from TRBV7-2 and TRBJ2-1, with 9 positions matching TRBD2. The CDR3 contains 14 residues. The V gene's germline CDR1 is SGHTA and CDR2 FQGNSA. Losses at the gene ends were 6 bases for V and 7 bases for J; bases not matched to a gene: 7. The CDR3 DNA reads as TGTGCCAGCAGTCAAGGACTAGCGCGGAATGAGCAGTTCTTC. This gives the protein CASSQGLARNEQFF.

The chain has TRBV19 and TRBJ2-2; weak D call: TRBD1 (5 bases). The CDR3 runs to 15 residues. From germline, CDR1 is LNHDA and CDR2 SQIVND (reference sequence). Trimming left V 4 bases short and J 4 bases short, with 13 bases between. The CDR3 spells CASSRDTQGTGELFF. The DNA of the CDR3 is TGTGCCAGTAGTAGAGACACCCAGGGCACCGGGGAGCTGTTTTTT. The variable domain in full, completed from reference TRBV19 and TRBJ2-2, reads DGGITQSPKYLFRKEGQNVTLSCEQNLNHDAMYWYRQDPGQGLRLIYYSQIVNDFQKGDIAEGYSVSREKKESFPLTVTSAQKNPTAFYLCASSRDTQGTGELFFGEGSRLTVL.

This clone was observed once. CDR3 sequence: CASQGSLDYGYTF. CDR3 DNA sequence: TGTGCCAGCCAGGGCAGTCTCGACTATGGCTACACCTTC. This sequence joins TRBV18 and TRBJ1-2; a possible D gene is TRBD1 (5 bases). In germline, CDR1 is KGHSH, CDR2 LQKENI. V was clipped by 8 bases and J by 3 bases, with 13 bases between them. The CDR3 length is 13 residues.

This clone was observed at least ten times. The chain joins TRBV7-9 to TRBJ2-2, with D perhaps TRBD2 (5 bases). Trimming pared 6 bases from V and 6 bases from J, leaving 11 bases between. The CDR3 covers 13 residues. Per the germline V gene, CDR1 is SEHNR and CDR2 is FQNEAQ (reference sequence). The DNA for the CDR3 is TGTGCCAGCAGTCTGGACGGGGCCGGGGAGCTGTTTTTT. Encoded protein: CASSLDGAGELFF.

The CDR3 bases are TGTGCCAGTAGTTCGGGACAGCAAGAGACCCAGTACTTC. The encoded protein is CASSSGQQETQYF. This chain connects TRBV19 to TRBJ2-5; 7 nucleotides line up with TRBD1. The germline CDR1 and CDR2 sequences are LNHDA and SQIVND (reference sequence). CDR3 length equals 13 residues. After removal of 5 bases from V and 2 bases from J, the junction contained 2 bases not matched to a gene.

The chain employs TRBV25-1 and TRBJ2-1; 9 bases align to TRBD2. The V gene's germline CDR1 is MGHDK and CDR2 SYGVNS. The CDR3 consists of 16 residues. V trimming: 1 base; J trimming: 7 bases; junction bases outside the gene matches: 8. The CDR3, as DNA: TGTGCCAGCAGTGAATCGGGTAGCGGGAGCTCGAATGAGCAGTTCTTC. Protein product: CASSESGSGSSNEQFF.

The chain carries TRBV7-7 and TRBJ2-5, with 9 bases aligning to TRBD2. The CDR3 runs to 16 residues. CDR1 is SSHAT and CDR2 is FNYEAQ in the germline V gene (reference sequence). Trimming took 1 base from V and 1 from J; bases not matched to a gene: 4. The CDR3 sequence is CASSLGASGAQETQYF. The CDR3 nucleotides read TGTGCCAGCAGCTTAGGGGCTAGCGGGGCCCAAGAGACCCAGTACTTC.

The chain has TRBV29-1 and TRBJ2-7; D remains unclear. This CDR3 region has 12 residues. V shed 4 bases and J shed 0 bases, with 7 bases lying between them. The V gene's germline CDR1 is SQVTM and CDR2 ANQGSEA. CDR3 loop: CSVGANSYEQYF. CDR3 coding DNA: TGCAGCGTTGGCGCAAACTCCTACGAGCAGTACTTC.

CDR3 DNA: TGCGCCAGCAGCCAAGGAGGGAACTATGGCTACACCTTC. Its translation: CASSQGGNYGYTF. This chain links TRBV4-1 with TRBJ1-2; D is undetermined. In germline, CDR1 is MGHRA, CDR2 YSYEKL. The CDR3 loop spans 13 amino acids. Trimming shortened V by 1 base and J by 2 bases, and 5 bases separated the two germline ends.

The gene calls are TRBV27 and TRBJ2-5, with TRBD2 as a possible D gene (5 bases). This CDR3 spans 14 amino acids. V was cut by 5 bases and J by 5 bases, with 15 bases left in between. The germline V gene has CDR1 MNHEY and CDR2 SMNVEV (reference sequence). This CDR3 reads CASSPGSSEETQYF. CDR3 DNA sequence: TGTGCCAGCAGTCCTGGTAGTAGCGAGGAGACCCAGTACTTC.

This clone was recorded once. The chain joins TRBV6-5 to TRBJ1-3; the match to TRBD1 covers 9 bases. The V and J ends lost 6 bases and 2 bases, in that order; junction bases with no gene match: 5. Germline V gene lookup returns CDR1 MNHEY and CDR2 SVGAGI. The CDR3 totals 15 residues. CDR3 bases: TGTGCCAGCAGGCGAGACAGGGGGACTGGAAACACCATATATTTT. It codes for CASRRDRGTGNTIYF.

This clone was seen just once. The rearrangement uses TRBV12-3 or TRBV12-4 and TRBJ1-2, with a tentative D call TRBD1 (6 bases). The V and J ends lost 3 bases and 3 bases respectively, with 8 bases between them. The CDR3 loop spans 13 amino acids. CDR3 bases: TGTGCCAGCAGTTTGACAGGAGACTATGGCTACACCTTC. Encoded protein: CASSLTGDYGYTF.

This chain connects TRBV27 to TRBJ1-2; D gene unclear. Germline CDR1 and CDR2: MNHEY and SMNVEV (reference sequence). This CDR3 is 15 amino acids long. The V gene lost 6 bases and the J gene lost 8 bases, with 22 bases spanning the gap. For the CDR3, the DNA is TGTGCCAGCAGCCCCCCAGCCGCGACAAGTTCGGGCTACACCTTC. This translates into CASSPPAATSSGYTF.

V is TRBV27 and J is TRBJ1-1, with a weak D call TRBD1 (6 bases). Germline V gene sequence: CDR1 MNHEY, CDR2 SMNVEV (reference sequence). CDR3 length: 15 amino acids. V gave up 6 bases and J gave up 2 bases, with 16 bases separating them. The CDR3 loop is CASSPWTAGNTEAFF. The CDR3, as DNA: TGTGCCAGCAGCCCATGGACAGCCGGAAACACTGAAGCTTTCTTT.

As DNA, the CDR3 is TGTGCCAGCAGCTTAGTCGACGTCGGGGCAGATACGCAGTATTTT. It yields the protein CASSLVDVGADTQYF. This chain connects TRBV7-9 to TRBJ2-3, with D possibly TRBD2 on 5 matching bases. With 1 base removed from V and 4 bases from J, the gap between germline ends came to 12 bases. The CDR3 contains 15 residues. From germline, CDR1 is SEHNR and CDR2 FQNEAQ (reference sequence).

The CDR3 loop is CAWSPTGTNTDTQYF. The CDR3 bases are TGTGCCTGGAGTCCGACCGGGACTAACACAGATACGCAGTATTTT. The chain combines TRBV30 with TRBJ2-3, with 7 bases matching TRBD2. CDR1 and CDR2 from the germline V gene are GTSNPN and SVGIG (reference sequence). J was trimmed by 2 bases and V by 2 bases; bases with no gene match: 7. CDR3 length: 15 amino acids.

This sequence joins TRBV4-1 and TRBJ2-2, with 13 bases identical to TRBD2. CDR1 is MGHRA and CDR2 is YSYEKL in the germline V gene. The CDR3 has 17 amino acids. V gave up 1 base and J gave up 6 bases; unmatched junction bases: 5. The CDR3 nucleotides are TGCGCCAGCAGCCAAGGGACTAGCGGGAGCGAAGCCGGGGAGCTGTTTTTT. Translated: CASSQGTSGSEAGELFF.

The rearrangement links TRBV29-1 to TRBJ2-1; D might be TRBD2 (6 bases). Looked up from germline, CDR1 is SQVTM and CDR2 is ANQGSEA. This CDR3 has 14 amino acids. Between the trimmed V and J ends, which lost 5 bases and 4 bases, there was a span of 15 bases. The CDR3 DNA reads TGCAGCGTTTCGACTAGGCGGGGATACAATGAGCAGTTCTTC. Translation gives CSVSTRRGYNEQFF.

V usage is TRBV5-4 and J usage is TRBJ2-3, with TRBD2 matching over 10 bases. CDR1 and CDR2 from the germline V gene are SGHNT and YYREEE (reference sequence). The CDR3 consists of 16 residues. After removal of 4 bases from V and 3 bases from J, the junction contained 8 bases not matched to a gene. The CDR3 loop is CASSDGAGGPTDTQYF. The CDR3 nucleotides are TGTGCCAGCAGCGACGGAGCGGGAGGGCCGACAGATACGCAGTATTTT.

CDR3 region: CASSPAGSGSTDTQYF. CDR3 in DNA: TGTGCCAGCAGCCCGGCCGGGAGTGGCAGCACAGATACGCAGTATTTT. This chain links TRBV7-9 with TRBJ2-3; tentatively, D is TRBD2 (6 bases). This CDR3 comprises 16 residues. The germline V gene has CDR1 SEHNR and CDR2 FQNEAQ (reference sequence). V was pared by 5 bases and J by 0 bases, with 15 bases between.

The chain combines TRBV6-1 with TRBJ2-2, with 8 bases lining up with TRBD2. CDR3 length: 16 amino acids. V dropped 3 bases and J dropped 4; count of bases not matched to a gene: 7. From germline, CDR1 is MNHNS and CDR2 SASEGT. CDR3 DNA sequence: TGTGCCAGCAGTGAGTTCAGCGGGAGTCCCACCGGGGAGCTGTTTTTT. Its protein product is CASSEFSGSPTGELFF.

This chain's CDR3 is CASSRGGTGRSYEQYF. The CDR3 region has the DNA TGTGCCAGCAGCCGGGGGGGGACAGGGAGGAGCTACGAGCAGTACTTC. The V and J genes are TRBV7-8 and TRBJ2-7, with D perhaps matching TRBD1 (9 bases). V was pared by 5 bases and J by 3 bases, with 20 bases between. The length of the CDR3 is 16 residues. Germline V gene sequence: CDR1 SGHVS, CDR2 FQNEAQ.

CDR3 protein: CASSLGDRDEQYF. The CDR3 nucleotides read TGTGCCAGCAGCTTAGGAGACAGGGACGAGCAGTACTTC. This chain uses TRBV11-2 with TRBJ2-7, with 7 positions matching TRBD1. V trimming: 1 base; J trimming: 5 bases; junction bases outside the gene matches: 2. Germline values: CDR1 SGHAT, CDR2 FQNNGV. The CDR3 runs 13 residues.